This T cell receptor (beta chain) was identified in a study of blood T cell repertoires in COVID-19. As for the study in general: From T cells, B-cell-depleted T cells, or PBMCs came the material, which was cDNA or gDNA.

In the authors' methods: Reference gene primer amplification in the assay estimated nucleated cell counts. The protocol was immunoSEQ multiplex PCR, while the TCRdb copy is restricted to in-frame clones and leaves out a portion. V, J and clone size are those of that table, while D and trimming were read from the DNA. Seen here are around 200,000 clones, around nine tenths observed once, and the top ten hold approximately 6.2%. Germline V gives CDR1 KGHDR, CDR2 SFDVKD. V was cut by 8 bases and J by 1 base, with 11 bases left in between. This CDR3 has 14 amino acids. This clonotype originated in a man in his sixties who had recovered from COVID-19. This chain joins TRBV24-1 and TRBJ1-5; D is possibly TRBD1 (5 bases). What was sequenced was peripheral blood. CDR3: CATTQGLSNQPQHF. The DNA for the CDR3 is TGTGCCACCACGCAGGGACTAAGCAATCAGCCCCAGCATTTT.